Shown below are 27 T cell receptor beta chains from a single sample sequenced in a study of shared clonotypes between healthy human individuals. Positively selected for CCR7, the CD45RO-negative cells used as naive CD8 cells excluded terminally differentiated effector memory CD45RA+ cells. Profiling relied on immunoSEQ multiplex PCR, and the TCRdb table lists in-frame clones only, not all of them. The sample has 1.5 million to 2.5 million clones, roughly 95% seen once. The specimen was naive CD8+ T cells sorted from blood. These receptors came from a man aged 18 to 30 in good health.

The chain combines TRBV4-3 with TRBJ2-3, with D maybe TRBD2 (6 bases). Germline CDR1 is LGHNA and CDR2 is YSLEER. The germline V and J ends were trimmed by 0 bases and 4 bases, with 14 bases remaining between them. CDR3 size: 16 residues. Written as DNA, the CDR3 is TGCGCCAGCAGCCAAGATTTTAGGCGGGGTTCAGATACGCAGTATTTT. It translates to CASSQDFRRGSDTQYF.

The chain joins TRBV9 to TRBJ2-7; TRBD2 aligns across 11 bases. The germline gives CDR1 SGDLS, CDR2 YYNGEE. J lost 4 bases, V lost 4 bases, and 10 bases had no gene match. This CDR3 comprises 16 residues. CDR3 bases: TGTGCCAGCAGCCTTAGCGGGAGGGCCGTCGCGTACGAGCAGTACTTC. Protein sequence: CASSLSGRAVAYEQYF.

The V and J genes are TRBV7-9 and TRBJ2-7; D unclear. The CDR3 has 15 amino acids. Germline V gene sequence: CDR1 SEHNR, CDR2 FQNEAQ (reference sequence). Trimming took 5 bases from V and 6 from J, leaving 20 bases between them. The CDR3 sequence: CASSDQDDNLAEQYF. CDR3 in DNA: TGTGCCAGCAGCGACCAAGACGATAACTTAGCCGAGCAGTACTTC.

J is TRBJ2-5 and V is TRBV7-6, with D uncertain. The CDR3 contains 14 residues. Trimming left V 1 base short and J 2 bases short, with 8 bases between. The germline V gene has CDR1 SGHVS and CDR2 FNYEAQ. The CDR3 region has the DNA TGTGCCAGCAGCTTAGATCCAGGTCAAGAGACCCAGTACTTC. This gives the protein CASSLDPGQETQYF.

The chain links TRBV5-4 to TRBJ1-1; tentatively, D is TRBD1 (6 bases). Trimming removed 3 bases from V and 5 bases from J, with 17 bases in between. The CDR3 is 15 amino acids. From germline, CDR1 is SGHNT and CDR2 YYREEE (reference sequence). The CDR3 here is CASSWGTGRGTEAFF. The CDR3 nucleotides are TGTGCCAGCAGCTGGGGGACGGGCAGGGGTACTGAAGCTTTCTTT.

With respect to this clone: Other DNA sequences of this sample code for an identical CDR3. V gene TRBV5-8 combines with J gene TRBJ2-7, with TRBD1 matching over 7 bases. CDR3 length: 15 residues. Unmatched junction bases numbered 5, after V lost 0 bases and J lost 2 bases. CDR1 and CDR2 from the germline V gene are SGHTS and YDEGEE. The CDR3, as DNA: TGTGCCAGCAGCTTGGTAGCAGGGGGTCCCTACGAGCAGTACTTC. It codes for CASSLVAGGPYEQYF.

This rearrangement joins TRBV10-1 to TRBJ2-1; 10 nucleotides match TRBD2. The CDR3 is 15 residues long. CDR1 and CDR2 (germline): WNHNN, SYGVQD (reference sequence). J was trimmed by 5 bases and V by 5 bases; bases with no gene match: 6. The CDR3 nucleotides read TGCGCCAGCAGTTTCCTAGCGGGGGCCGACAATGAGCAGTTCTTC. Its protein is CASSFLAGADNEQFF.

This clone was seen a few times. As DNA, the CDR3 is TGTGCCAGCAGCCCACCTGCGTCCTACGAGCAGTACTTC. Translating it yields CASSPPASYEQYF. V is TRBV7-8 and J is TRBJ2-7, with D unclear. Trimming took 5 bases from V and 1 from J, leaving 9 bases between them. The CDR3 spans 13 residues. Germline V gives CDR1 SGHVS, CDR2 FQNEAQ.

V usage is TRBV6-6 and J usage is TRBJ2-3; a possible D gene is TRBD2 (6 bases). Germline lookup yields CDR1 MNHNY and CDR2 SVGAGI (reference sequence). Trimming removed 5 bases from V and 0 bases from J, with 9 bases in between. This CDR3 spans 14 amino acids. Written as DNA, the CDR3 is TGTGCCAGCAGTCTAGCGTTCAGCACAGATACGCAGTATTTT. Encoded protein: CASSLAFSTDTQYF.

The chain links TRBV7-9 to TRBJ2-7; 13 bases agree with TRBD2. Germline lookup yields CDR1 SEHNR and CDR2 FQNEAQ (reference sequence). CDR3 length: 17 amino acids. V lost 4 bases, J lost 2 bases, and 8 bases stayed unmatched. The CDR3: CASSSGLAGEGAYEQYF. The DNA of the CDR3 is TGTGCCAGCAGCTCCGGACTAGCGGGAGAGGGGGCCTACGAGCAGTACTTC.

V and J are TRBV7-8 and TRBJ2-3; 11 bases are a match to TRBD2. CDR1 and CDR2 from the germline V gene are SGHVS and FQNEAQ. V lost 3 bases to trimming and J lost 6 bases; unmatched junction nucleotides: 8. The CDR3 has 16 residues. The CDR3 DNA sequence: TGTGCCAGCAGCTTGCTACTAGCGGGGGTAGGGGATACGCAGTATTTT. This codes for CASSLLLAGVGDTQYF.

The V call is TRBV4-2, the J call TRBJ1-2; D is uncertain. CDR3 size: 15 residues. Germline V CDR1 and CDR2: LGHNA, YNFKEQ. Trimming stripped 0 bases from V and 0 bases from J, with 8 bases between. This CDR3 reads CASSQELHANYGYTF. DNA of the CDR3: TGTGCCAGCAGCCAAGAGTTACATGCTAACTATGGCTACACCTTC.

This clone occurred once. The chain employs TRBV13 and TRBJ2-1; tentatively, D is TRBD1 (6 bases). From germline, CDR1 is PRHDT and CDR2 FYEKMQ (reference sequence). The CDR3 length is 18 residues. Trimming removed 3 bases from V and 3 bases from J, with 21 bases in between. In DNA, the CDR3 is TGTGCCAGCAGCTTTCCCCACCTCACAGGGCAGGGCTACAATGAGCAGTTCTTC. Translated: CASSFPHLTGQGYNEQFF.

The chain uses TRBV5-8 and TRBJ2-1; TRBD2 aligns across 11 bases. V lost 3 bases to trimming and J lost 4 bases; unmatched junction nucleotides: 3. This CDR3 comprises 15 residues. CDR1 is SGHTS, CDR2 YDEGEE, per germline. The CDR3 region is CASSWGLAEYNEQFF. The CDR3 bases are TGTGCCAGCAGCTGGGGACTAGCGGAATACAATGAGCAGTTCTTC.

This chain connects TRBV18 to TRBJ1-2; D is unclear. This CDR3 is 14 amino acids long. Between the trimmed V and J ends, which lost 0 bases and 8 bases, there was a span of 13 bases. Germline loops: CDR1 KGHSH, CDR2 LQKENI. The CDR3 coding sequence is TGTGCCAGCTCACCACCTTCAGAGTTACTCGGCTACACCTTC. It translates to CASSPPSELLGYTF.

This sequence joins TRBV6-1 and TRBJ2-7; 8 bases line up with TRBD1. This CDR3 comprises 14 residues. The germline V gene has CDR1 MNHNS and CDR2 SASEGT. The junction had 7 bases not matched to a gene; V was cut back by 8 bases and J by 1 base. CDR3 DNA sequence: TGTGCCAGCCGGTCCGGACAGGGATCCTACGAGCAGTACTTC. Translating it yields CASRSGQGSYEQYF.

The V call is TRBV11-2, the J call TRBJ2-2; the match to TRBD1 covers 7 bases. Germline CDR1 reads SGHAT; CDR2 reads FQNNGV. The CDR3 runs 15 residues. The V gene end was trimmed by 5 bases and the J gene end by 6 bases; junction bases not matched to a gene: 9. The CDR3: CASSPTRQGAGELFF. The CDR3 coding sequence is TGTGCCAGCAGCCCGACCCGACAGGGCGCCGGGGAGCTGTTTTTT.

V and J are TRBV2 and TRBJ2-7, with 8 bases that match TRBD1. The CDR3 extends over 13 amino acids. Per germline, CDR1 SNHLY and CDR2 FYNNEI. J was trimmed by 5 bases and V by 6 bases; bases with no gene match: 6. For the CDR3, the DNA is TGTGCCAGCAGCGGGACAGGAGTTCACGAGCAGTACTTC. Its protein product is CASSGTGVHEQYF.

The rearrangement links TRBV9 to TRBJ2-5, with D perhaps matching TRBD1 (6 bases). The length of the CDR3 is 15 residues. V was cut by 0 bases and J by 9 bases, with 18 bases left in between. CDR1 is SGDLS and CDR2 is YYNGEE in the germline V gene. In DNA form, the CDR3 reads TGTGCCAGCAGCGTAGAAGGGGGTCCTACCGGGGCCCAGTACTTC. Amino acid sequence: CASSVEGGPTGAQYF.

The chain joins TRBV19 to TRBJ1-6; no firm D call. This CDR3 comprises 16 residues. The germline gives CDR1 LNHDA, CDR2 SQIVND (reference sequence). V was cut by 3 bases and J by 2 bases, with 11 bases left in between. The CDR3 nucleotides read TGTGCCAGTAGTATTTCCCTCCAGGCCTATAATTCACCCCTCCACTTT. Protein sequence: CASSISLQAYNSPLHF. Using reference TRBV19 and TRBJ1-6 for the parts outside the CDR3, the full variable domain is DGGITQSPKYLFRKEGQNVTLSCEQNLNHDAMYWYRQDPGQGLRLIYYSQIVNDFQKGDIAEGYSVSREKKESFPLTVTSAQKNPTAFYLCASSISLQAYNSPLHFGNGTRLTVT.

CDR3 nucleotides: TGTGCCAGCAGCTTAATCCTAGCGGCTCCCGAGCAGTACTTC. Translated: CASSLILAAPEQYF. The chain combines TRBV7-2 with TRBJ2-7, with 7 bases lining up with TRBD2. CDR3 length: 14 residues. Losses at the gene ends were 2 bases for V and 6 bases for J; bases not matched to a gene: 7. CDR1 and CDR2 (germline): SGHTA, FQGNSA.

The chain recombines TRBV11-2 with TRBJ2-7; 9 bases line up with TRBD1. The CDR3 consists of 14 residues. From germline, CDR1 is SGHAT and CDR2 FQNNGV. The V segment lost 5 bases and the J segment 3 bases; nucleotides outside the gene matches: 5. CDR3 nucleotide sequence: TGTGCCAGCAGCGAGGACAGGGGACGCTACGAGCAGTACTTC. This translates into CASSEDRGRYEQYF.

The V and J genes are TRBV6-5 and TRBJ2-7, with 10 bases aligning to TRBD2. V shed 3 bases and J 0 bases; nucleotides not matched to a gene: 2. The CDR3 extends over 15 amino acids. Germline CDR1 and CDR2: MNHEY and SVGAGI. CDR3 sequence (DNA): TGTGCCAGCAGTTATGGGACTAGCGCCTCCTACGAGCAGTACTTC. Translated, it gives CASSYGTSASYEQYF.

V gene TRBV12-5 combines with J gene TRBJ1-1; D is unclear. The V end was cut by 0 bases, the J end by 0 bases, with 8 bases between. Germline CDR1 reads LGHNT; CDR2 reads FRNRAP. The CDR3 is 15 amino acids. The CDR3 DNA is TGTGCTAGTGGTTTGGTGGTAGGGCTGAACACTGAAGCTTTCTTT. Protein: CASGLVVGLNTEAFF.

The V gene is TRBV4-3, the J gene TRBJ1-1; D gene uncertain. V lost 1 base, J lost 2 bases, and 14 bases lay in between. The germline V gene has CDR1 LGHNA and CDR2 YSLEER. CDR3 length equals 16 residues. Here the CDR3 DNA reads TGCGCCAGCAGCCAAGTTTTCGACGGAATAAACACTGAAGCTTTCTTT. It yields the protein CASSQVFDGINTEAFF.

CDR3 region: CASIWVTKNIQYF. In DNA, the CDR3 is TGTGCCAGCATTTGGGTAACCAAAAACATTCAGTACTTC. The J gene is TRBJ2-4, the V gene TRBV2, with D hard to call. This CDR3 has 13 residues. Germline lookup yields CDR1 SNHLY and CDR2 FYNNEI. The germline V and J ends were trimmed by 7 bases and 2 bases, with 9 bases remaining between them. Looking up the rest from reference TRBV2 and TRBJ2-4 gives the full variable domain: EPEVTQTPSHQVTQMGQEVILRCVPISNHLYFYWYRQILGQKVEFLVSFYNNEISEKSEIFDDQFSVERPDGSNFTLKIRSTKLEDSAMYFCASIWVTKNIQYFGAGTRLSVL.

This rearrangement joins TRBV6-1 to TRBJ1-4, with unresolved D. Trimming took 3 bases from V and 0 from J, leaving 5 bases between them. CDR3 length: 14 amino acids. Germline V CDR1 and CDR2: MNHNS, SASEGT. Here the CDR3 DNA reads TGTGCCAGCAGTGACCGTGCAACTAATGAAAAACTGTTTTTT. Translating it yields CASSDRATNEKLFF.